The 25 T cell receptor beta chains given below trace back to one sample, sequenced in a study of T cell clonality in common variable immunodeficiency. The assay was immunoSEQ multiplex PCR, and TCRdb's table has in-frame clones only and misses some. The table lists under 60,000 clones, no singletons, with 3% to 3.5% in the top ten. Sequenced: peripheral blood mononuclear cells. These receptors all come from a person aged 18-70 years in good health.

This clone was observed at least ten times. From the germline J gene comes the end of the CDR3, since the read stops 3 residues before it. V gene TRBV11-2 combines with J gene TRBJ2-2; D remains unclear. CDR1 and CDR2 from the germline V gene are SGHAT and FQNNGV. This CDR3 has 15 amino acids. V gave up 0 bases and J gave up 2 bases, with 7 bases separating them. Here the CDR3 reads CASSLEQINTGELFF. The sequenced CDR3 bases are TGTGCCAGCAGCTTAGAACAGATTAACACCGGGGAG.

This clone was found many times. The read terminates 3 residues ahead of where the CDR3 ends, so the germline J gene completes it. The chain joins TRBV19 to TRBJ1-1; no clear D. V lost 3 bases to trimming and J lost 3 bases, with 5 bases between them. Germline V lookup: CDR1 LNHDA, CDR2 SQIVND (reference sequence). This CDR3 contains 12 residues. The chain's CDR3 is CASSMRDTEAFF. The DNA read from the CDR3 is TGTGCCAGTAGTATGCGGGACACTGAA.

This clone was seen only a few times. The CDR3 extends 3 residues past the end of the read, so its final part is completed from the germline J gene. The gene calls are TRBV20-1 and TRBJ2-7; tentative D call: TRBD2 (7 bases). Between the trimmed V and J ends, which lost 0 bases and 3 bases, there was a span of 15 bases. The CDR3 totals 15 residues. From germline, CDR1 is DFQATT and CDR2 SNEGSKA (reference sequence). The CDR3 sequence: CSARDLGGRDYEQYF. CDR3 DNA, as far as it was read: TGCAGTGCTAGAGATTTGGGGGGGCGCGACTACGAG.

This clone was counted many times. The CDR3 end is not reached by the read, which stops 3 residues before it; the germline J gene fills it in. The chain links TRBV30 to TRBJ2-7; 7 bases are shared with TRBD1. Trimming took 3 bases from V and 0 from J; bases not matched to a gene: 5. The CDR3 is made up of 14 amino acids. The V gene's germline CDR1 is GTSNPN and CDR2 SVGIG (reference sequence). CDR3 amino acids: CAWSETGNSYEQYF. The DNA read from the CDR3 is TGTGCCTGGAGCGAGACAGGGAACTCCTACGAG.

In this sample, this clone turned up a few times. The CDR3 protein is CASSLGHQDQETQYF. The DNA read from the CDR3 is TGTGCCAGCAGCTTGGGACACCAGGACCAAGAGACC. The V and J genes are TRBV5-6 and TRBJ2-5; D gene ambiguous. The read terminates 3 residues before the CDR3 end, so the remaining end is supplied by the germline J gene. This CDR3 comprises 15 residues. Per germline, CDR1 SGHDT and CDR2 YYEEEE. Trimming took 0 bases from V and 0 from J, leaving 9 bases between them.

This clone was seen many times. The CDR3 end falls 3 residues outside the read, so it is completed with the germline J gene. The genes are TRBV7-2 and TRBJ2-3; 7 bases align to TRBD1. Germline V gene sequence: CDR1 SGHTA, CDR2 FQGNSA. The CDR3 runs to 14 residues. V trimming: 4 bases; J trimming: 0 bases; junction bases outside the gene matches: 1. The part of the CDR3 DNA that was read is TGTGCCAGCAGCTCGACAGGGAGCACAGATACG. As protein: CASSSTGSTDT. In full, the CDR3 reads CASSSTGSTDTQYF.

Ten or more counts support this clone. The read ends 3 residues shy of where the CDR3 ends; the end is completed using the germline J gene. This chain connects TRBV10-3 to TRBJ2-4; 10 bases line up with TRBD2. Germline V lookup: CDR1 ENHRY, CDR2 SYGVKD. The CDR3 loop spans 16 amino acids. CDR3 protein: CAISESSSGRRETQYF. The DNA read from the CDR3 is TGTGCCATCAGTGAGTCGTCTAGCGGGAGACGAGAGACT.

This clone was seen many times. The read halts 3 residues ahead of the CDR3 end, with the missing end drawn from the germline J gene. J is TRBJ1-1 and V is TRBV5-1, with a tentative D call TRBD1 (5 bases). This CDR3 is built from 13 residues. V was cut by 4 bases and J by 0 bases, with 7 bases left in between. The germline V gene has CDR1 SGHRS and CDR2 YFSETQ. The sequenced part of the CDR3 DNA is TGCGCCAGCAGCCAAGGGGTGAACACTGAA. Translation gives CASSQGVNTE. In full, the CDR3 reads CASSQGVNTEAFF. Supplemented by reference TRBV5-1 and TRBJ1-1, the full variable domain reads KAGVTQTPRYLIKTRGQQVTLSCSPISGHRSVSWYQQTPGQGLQFLFEYFSETQRNKGNFPGRFSGRQFSNSRSEMNVSTLELGDSALYLCASSQGVNTEAFFGQGTRLTVV.

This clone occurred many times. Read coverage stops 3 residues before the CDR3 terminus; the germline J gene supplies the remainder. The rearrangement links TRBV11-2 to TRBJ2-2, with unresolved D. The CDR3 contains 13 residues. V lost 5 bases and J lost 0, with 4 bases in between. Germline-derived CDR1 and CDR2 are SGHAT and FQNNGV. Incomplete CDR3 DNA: TGTGCCAGCAGCCCTTCGAACACCGGGGAG. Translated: CASSPSNTGE. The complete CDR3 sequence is CASSPSNTGELFF.

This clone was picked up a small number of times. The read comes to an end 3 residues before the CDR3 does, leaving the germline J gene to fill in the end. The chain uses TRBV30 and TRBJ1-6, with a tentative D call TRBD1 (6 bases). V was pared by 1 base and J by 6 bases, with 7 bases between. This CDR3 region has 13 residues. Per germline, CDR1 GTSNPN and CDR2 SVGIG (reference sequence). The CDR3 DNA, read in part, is TGTGCCTGGAGTGGAGGGGGTAATTCACCC. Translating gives CAWSGGGNSP. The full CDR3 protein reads CAWSGGGNSPLHF.

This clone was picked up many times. Here the CDR3 reads CSAKKGKNIQYF. CDR3 DNA (partial): TGCAGTGCTAAGAAGGGGAAAAACATT. The gene calls are TRBV20-1 and TRBJ2-4; a weak D match, TRBD1 (5 bases). The read gets to within 3 residues of the CDR3 end, and the germline J gene fills in the rest. CDR3 size: 12 residues. Trimming pared 4 bases from V and 4 bases from J, leaving 8 bases between. Per germline, CDR1 DFQATT and CDR2 SNEGSKA (reference sequence).

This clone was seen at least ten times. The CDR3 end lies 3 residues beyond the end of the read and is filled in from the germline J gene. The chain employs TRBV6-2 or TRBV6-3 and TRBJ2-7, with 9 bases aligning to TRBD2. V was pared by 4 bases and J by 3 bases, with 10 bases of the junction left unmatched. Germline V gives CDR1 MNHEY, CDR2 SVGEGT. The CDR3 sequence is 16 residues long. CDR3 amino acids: CASSSPGSGSLYEQYF. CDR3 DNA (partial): TGTGCCAGCAGTTCCCCGGGTAGCGGGAGTCTCTACGAG.

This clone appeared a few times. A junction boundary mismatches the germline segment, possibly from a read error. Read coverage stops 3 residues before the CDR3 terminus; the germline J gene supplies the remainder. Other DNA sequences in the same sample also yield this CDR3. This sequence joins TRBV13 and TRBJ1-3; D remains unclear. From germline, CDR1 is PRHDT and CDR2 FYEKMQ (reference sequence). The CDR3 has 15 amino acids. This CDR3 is CASSSGLKTGNTIYF. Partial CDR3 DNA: TGTGCCAGCAGCTCCGGACTTAAGACGGGAAACACT.

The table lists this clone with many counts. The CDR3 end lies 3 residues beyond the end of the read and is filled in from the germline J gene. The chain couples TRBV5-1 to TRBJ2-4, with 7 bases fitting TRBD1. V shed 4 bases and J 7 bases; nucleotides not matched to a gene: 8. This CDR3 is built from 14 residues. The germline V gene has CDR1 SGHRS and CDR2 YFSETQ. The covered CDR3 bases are TGCGCCAGCAGCGCCGGGACAGCCCCCAACATT. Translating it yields CASSAGTAPNI. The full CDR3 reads CASSAGTAPNIQYF.

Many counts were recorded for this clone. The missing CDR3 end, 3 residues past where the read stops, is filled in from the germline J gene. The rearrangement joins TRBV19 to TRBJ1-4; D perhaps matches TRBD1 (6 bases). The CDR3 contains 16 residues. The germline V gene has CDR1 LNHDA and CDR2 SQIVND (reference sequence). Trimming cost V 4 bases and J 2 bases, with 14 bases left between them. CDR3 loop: CASSTLRGGTNEKLFF. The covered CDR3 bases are TGTGCCAGTAGTACTCTCAGGGGAGGGACTAATGAAAAA.

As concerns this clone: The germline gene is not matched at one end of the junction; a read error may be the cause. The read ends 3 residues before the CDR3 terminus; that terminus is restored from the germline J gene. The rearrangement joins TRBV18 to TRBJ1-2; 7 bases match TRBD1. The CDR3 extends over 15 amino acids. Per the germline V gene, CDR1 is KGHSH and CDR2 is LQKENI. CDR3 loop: CVSSPKSGQRDTYTF. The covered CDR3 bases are TGTGTCAGCTCACCAAAATCGGGACAGAGAGATACC.

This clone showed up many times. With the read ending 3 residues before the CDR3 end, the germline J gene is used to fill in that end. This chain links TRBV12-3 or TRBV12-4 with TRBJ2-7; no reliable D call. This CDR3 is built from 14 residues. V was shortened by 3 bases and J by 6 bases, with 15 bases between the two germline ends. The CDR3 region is CASSFFGSTGEQYF. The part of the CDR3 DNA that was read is TGTGCCAGCAGTTTTTTCGGGTCCACGGGCGAG.

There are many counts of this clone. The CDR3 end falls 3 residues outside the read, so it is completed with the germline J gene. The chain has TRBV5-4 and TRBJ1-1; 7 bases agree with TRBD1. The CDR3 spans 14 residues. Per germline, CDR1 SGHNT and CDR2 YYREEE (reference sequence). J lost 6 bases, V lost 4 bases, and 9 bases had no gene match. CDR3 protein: CASSLSQGRAEAFF. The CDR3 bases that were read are TGTGCCAGCAGCCTATCACAGGGGAGAGCTGAA.

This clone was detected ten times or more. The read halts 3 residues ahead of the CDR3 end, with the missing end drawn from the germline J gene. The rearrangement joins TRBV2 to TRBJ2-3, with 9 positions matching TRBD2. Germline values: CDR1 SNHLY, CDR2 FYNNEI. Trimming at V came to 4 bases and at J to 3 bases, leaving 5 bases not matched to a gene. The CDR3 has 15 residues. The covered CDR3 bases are TGTGCCAGCAGTGTTAGCGGGAGTGAGACAGATACG. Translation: CASSVSGSETDT. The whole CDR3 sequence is CASSVSGSETDTQYF.

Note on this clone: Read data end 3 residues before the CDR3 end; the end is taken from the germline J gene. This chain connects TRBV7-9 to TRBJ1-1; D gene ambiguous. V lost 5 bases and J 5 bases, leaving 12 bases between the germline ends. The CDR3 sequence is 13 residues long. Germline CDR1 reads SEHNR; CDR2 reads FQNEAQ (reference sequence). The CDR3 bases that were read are TGTGCCAGCAGCGATCGGGGTATTACTGAA. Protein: CASSDRGITE. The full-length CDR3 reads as CASSDRGITEAFF.

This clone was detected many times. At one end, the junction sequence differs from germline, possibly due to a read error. The CDR3 sequence is CASSQGRTVDQETQYF. The part of the CDR3 DNA that was read is TGCGCCAGCAGCCAAGGTCGGACAGTTGACCAAGAGACC. The rearrangement uses TRBV4-2 and TRBJ2-5; D is possibly TRBD1 (6 bases). The missing CDR3 end, 3 residues past where the read stops, is filled in from the germline J gene. There are 16 residues in the CDR3. CDR1 is LGHNA and CDR2 is YNFKEQ in the germline V gene.

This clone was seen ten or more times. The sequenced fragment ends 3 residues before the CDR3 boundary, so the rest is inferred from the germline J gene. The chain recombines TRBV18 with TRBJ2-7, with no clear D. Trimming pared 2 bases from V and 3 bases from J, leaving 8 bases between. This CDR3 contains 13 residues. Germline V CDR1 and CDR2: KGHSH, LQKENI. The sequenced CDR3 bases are TGTGCCAGCTCACCAGGGCAGATCTACGAG. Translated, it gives CASSPGQIYE. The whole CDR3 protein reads CASSPGQIYEQYF. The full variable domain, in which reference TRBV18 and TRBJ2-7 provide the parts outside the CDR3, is NAGVMQNPRHLVRRRGQEARLRCSPMKGHSHVYWYRQLPEEGLKFMVYLQKENIIDESGMPKERFSAEFPKEGPSILRIQQVVRGDSAAYFCASSPGQIYEQYFGPGTRLTVT.

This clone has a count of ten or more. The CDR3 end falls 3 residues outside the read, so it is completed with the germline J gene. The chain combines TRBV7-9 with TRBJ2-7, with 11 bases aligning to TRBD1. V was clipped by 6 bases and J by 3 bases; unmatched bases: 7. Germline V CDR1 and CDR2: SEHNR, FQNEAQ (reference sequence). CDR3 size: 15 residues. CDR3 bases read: TGTGCCAGCAGTCCTCTCGGGACAGGGGGCTACGAG. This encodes CASSPLGTGGYE. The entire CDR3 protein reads CASSPLGTGGYEQYF.

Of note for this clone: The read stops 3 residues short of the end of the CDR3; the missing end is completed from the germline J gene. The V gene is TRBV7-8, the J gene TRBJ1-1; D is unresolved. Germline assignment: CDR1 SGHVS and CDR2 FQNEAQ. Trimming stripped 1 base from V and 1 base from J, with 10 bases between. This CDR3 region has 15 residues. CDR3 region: CASSLGAAWNTEAFF. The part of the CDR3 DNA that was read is TGTGCCAGCAGCTTAGGGGCAGCCTGGAACACTGAA. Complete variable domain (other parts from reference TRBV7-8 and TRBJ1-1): GAGVSQSPRYKVAKRGQDVALRCDPISGHVSLFWYQQALGQGPEFLTYFQNEAQLDKSGLPSDRFFAERPEGSVSTLKIQRTQQEDSAVYLCASSLGAAWNTEAFFGQGTRLTVV.

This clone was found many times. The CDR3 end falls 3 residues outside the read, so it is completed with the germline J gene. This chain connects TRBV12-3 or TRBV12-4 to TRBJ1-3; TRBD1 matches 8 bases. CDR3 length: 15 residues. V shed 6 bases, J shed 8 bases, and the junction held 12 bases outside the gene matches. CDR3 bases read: TGTGCCAGCAGCCAAACCGGGACAGGCCGCGACACC. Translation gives CASSQTGTGRDT. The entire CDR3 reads CASSQTGTGRDTIYF.